These 10 T cell receptor beta chains originate from one sample sequenced in a study of PD-1 blockade in classical Hodgkin lymphoma. TCRdb's table, derived via immunoSEQ multiplex PCR, lists solely in-frame clones and lacks some. The repertoire holds over 20,000 clones, with around 87% as singletons. This sample's time point: newly diagnosed, previously untreated cHL patient sample. From thawed PBMCs, magnetic negative selection was used to isolate the CD8+ T cells. Input material: CD8+ T cells from blood. The receptors come from a human donor with classical Hodgkin lymphoma.

The J gene is TRBJ2-2, the V gene TRBV5-4; D is unclear. The V end was cut by 2 bases, the J end by 0 bases, with 8 bases between. In germline, CDR1 is SGHNT, CDR2 YYREEE (reference sequence). The CDR3 runs to 15 residues. This chain's CDR3 is CASSLGPSNTGELFF. The CDR3 DNA is TGTGCCAGCAGCTTAGGCCCCTCGAACACCGGGGAGCTGTTTTTT.

DNA of the CDR3: TGTGCCAGCAGTTTACTATCTTTCCGGACTAGCTTCAACGAGCAGTACTTC. It specifies CASSLLSFRTSFNEQYF. The chain has TRBV28 and TRBJ2-7, with 8 bases matching TRBD2. The CDR3 length is 17 residues. Germline loops: CDR1 MDHEN, CDR2 SYDVKM. Germline trimming cut 2 bases from V and 5 bases from J; bases unmatched to any gene: 14.

V gene TRBV19 combines with J gene TRBJ2-1, with D possibly matching TRBD2 (5 bases). Per germline, CDR1 LNHDA and CDR2 SQIVND (reference sequence). There are 14 residues in the CDR3. Trimming left V 3 bases short and J 3 bases short, with 9 bases between. CDR3 nucleotides: TGTGCCAGTAGTATCTCCCGGGACTACAATGAGCAGTTCTTC. Translation gives CASSISRDYNEQFF.

V and J are TRBV6-6 and TRBJ2-7; 7 nucleotides align to TRBD1. Germline lookup yields CDR1 MNHNY and CDR2 SVGAGI (reference sequence). The J segment lost 5 bases and the V segment lost 11 bases, leaving 6 bases of the junction unmatched. CDR3 length equals 11 residues. In DNA form, the CDR3 reads TGTGCCGGTCAGACAGGGAACGAGCAGTACTTC. It translates to CAGQTGNEQYF.

The table lists this clone with a count of one. The rearrangement uses TRBV28 and TRBJ1-1; the D is unclear. Germline assignment: CDR1 MDHEN and CDR2 SYDVKM. The length of the CDR3 is 13 residues. Trimming stripped 7 bases from V and 5 bases from J, with 14 bases between. The CDR3 sequence: CASTSGGRTEAFF. CDR3 DNA sequence: TGTGCCAGCACCTCCGGTGGGAGGACTGAAGCTTTCTTT.

The chain couples TRBV9 to TRBJ2-3; D is unclear. Trimming cost V 3 bases and J 6 bases, with 11 bases left between them. CDR3 size: 13 residues. Looked up from germline, CDR1 is SGDLS and CDR2 is YYNGEE. Written as DNA, the CDR3 is TGTGCCAGCAGCGCCCCCCTAGTGGATACGCAGTATTTT. Translation gives CASSAPLVDTQYF.

The chain links TRBV11-2 to TRBJ1-2; 11 bases map to TRBD1. The germline V gene has CDR1 SGHAT and CDR2 FQNNGV. Losses at the gene ends were 3 bases for V and 2 bases for J; bases not matched to a gene: 11. The CDR3 length is 18 residues. The CDR3 loop is CASSFLRTGGDNNYGYTF. DNA of the CDR3: TGTGCCAGCAGCTTCCTTCGGACAGGGGGCGATAACAACTATGGCTACACCTTC.

This chain joins TRBV4-2 and TRBJ2-1; 7 bases match TRBD2. CDR1 is LGHNA and CDR2 is YNFKEQ in the germline V gene. Germline trimming cut 3 bases from V and 8 bases from J; bases unmatched to any gene: 13. The CDR3 length is 16 residues. DNA of the CDR3: TGTGCCAGCAGCCAGGGGGGGGAGACCCCAGGCGATGAGCAGTTCTTC. This codes for CASSQGGETPGDEQFF.

The rearrangement links TRBV13 to TRBJ2-1; D may be TRBD1 (7 bases). CDR3 length: 16 residues. Deletions cut 1 base from V and 9 bases from J, with 19 bases between. The germline CDR1 and CDR2 sequences are PRHDT and FYEKMQ (reference sequence). This CDR3 reads CASSLEEAGGGGEQFF. Here the CDR3 DNA reads TGTGCCAGCAGCTTAGAGGAAGCCGGAGGGGGCGGTGAGCAGTTCTTC.

The chain combines TRBV2 with TRBJ1-1; D is perhaps TRBD1 (5 bases). The CDR3 sequence is 13 residues long. The V gene's germline CDR1 is SNHLY and CDR2 FYNNEI. V lost 4 bases to trimming and J lost 6 bases, with 12 bases between them. The CDR3 DNA follows: TGTGCCAGCAGTGGAGGGGTCAGTTCTGAAGCTTTCTTT. Translation: CASSGGVSSEAFF.